These T cell receptor beta chains were read from a single sample in a study of blood T cell repertoires in COVID-19. TCRdb's table, derived via immunoSEQ multiplex PCR, lists solely in-frame clones and lacks some. The repertoire holds about 76,000 clones, with approximately 78% as singletons. The sequenced sample consisted of peripheral blood. These receptors came from a human donor in a cohort sampled during active COVID-19. CDR3s include the opening cysteine and the closing phenylalanine or tryptophan. D genes are given only for firm matches. Clone size is given for some rows only: seen once, a few or many times, or a class if the clone is expanded.

J,size,D,V,length,CDR3,DNA
TRBJ2-5,NA,TRBD1,TRBV5-1,15,CASSYRQGAGETQYF,TGCGCCAGCAGCTATAGACAGGGGGCAGGAGAGACCCAGTACTTC
TRBJ1-3,NA,NA,TRBV7-2,15,CASSLAWGAGNTIYF,TGTGCCAGCAGCTTAGCATGGGGAGCTGGAAACACCATATATTTT
TRBJ2-5,once,TRBD2,TRBV7-9,15,CASSSRLAGGETQYF,TGTGCCAGCAGCTCCAGACTAGCGGGGGGTGAGACCCAGTACTTC
TRBJ2-5,NA,NA,TRBV18,14,CASSPSGDQETQYF,TGTGCCAGCTCACCCTCAGGGGACCAAGAGACCCAGTACTTC
TRBJ2-2,NA,TRBD1,TRBV18,14,CASSPDRSTGELFF,TGTGCCAGCTCACCGGACAGGTCCACCGGGGAGCTGTTTTTT
TRBJ1-2,NA,TRBD1,TRBV5-1,16,CASSFITRQGGYGYTF,TGCGCCAGCAGCTTCATCACCCGACAGGGTGGCTATGGCTACACCTTC
TRBJ2-7,NA,TRBD1,TRBV3-1/TRBV3-2,14,CASSLEQGAWEQYF,TGTGCCAGCAGCCTAGAACAGGGGGCCTGGGAGCAGTACTTC
TRBJ1-2,NA,TRBD1,TRBV9,14,CASSLGQVRSGYTF,TGTGCCAGCAGCCTCGGACAGGTGAGGAGTGGCTACACCTTC
TRBJ1-5,NA,NA,TRBV4-2,13,CASSQGANQPQHF,TGTGCCAGCAGCCAAGGAGCCAATCAGCCCCAGCATTTT
TRBJ1-1,NA,TRBD1,TRBV7-3,18,CASSYAGTGGRRDTEAFF,TGTGCCAGCAGTTACGCCGGGACAGGGGGCCGTCGGGACACTGAAGCTTTCTTT
TRBJ1-2,few,TRBD1,TRBV6-6,16,CASSPLTGLSNYGYTF,TGTGCCAGCAGCCCCTTGACAGGGTTGTCAAACTATGGCTACACCTTC
TRBJ1-3,NA,NA,TRBV11-2,14,CASSLDRVGNTIYF,TGTGCCAGCAGCTTAGACAGGGTTGGAAACACCATATATTTT
TRBJ1-1,NA,NA,TRBV3-1/TRBV3-2,13,CATSPGGGTEAFF,TGTGCCACTTCCCCGGGGGGAGGCACTGAAGCTTTCTTT
TRBJ2-1,NA,NA,TRBV7-8,13,CASSLAIRGEQFF,TGTGCCAGCAGCTTAGCAATCAGGGGTGAGCAGTTCTTC
TRBJ2-2,NA,TRBD1,TRBV2,14,CASSLDRGIGELFF,TGTGCCAGCAGTCTTGACAGGGGGATCGGGGAGCTGTTTTTT
TRBJ1-5,NA,TRBD1,TRBV30,14,CAWSAGQGNQPQHF,TGTGCCTGGAGTGCCGGACAGGGCAATCAGCCCCAGCATTTT
TRBJ2-5,NA,NA,TRBV2,14,CASSALGGFQTQYF,TGTGCCAGCAGTGCCCTCGGAGGGTTTCAGACCCAGTACTTC
TRBJ2-2,NA,NA,TRBV5-1,15,CATPRVEGNTGELFF,TGCGCCACCCCCCGGGTGGAGGGGAACACCGGGGAGCTGTTTTTT
TRBJ1-5,large,NA,TRBV7-8,13,CASSTFPLQPQHF,TGTGCCAGCAGCACATTCCCCCTTCAGCCCCAGCATTTT
TRBJ1-3,NA,NA,TRBV11-2,15,CASSLLRASGNTIYF,TGTGCCAGCAGCCTACTGAGGGCCTCTGGAAACACCATATATTTT
TRBJ2-7,NA,NA,TRBV3-1/TRBV3-2,14,CASSRSGSTYEQYF,TGTGCCAGCAGCCGGTCCGGGTCTACCTACGAGCAGTACTTC
TRBJ1-2,NA,TRBD1,TRBV18,15,CASSPRTGGNYGYTF,TGTGCCAGCTCACCCAGGACAGGGGGGAACTATGGCTACACCTTC
TRBJ2-7,NA,NA,TRBV2,14,CASRPTSLGYEQYF,TGTGCCAGCAGGCCTACTAGTTTGGGCTACGAGCAGTACTTC
TRBJ1-1,NA,TRBD1,TRBV30,15,CAWSLLGRTGGEAFF,TGTGCCTGGAGTCTCCTAGGGCGGACAGGCGGTGAAGCTTTCTTT
TRBJ1-4,NA,NA,TRBV5-1,14,CASSLYGQEEKLFF,TGCGCCAGCAGCTTGTATGGACAAGAAGAAAAACTGTTTTTT
TRBJ2-3,NA,NA,TRBV3-1/TRBV3-2,14,CASSQDPSSDTQYF,TGTGCCAGCAGCCAAGACCCCTCCTCAGATACGCAGTATTTT
TRBJ2-1,NA,NA,TRBV7-2,13,CASSLIPASEQFF,TGTGCCAGCAGCTTGATCCCTGCTAGTGAGCAGTTCTTC
TRBJ2-1,NA,NA,TRBV5-1,17,CASSLEGLASPYNEQFF,TGCGCCAGCAGCTTGGAGGGACTCGCGAGTCCCTACAATGAGCAGTTCTTC
TRBJ1-1,once,NA,TRBV30,15,CAWTWRGAQGTEAFF,TGTGCCTGGACCTGGCGGGGGGCGCAAGGCACTGAAGCTTTCTTT
TRBJ2-1,NA,NA,TRBV5-6,15,CASSAGQRSYNEQFF,TGTGCCAGCAGCGCCGGACAGCGCTCCTACAATGAGCAGTTCTTC
TRBJ1-1,NA,TRBD1,TRBV18,13,CASSPQGAGQAFF,TGTGCCAGCTCACCGCAGGGGGCAGGTCAAGCTTTCTTT
TRBJ1-4,NA,NA,TRBV7-9,14,CASSLRQANEKLFF,TGTGCCAGCAGCTTACGGCAGGCGAATGAAAAACTGTTTTTT
TRBJ2-3,NA,NA,TRBV7-9,16,CASTDLAKGSTDTQYF,TGTGCCAGCACCGACCTTGCTAAGGGGAGCACAGATACGCAGTATTTT
TRBJ2-1,NA,NA,TRBV6-1,16,CASSELIGLSGNEQFF,TGTGCCAGCAGTGAACTTATTGGGCTGAGTGGCAATGAGCAGTTCTTC
TRBJ2-2,NA,TRBD1,TRBV27,15,CASTAGDRETGELFF,TGTGCCAGCACCGCCGGAGACAGGGAGACCGGGGAGCTGTTTTTT
TRBJ1-1,NA,NA,TRBV27,14,CASTWAGANTEAFF,TGTGCCAGCACCTGGGCGGGGGCGAACACTGAAGCTTTCTTT
TRBJ1-2,NA,NA,TRBV2,15,CATPVTQLQAYGYTF,TGTGCCACACCGGTGACACAATTACAAGCTTATGGCTACACCTTC
TRBJ1-5,few,NA,TRBV10-3,14,CAISEGGTNQPQHF,TGTGCCATCAGTGAAGGCGGGACCAATCAGCCCCAGCATTTT
TRBJ2-5,NA,NA,TRBV7-6,17,CASSLPGGGGDQETQYF,TGTGCCAGCAGCCTACCTGGGGGGGGCGGAGATCAAGAGACCCAGTACTTC
TRBJ1-3,NA,TRBD1,TRBV29-1,14,CSATGQSSGNTIYF,TGCAGCGCGACGGGACAGAGCTCTGGAAACACCATATATTTT
TRBJ2-3,once,NA,TRBV7-9,15,CASSLGGRTTDTQYF,TGTGCCAGCAGCTTAGGTGGCAGAACCACAGATACGCAGTATTTT
TRBJ2-3,NA,TRBD2,TRBV9,14,CASSVMTPSGAQYF,TGTGCCAGCAGCGTCATGACCCCCAGCGGGGCGCAGTATTTT
TRBJ2-5,NA,TRBD2,TRBV3-1/TRBV3-2,17,CASSQSSATSGGETQYF,TGTGCCAGCAGCCAAAGTTCCGCTACTAGCGGAGGAGAGACCCAGTACTTC
TRBJ1-1,NA,NA,TRBV5-4,13,CASSDPPGGRAFF,TGTGCCAGCAGCGATCCTCCGGGGGGGCGAGCTTTCTTT
TRBJ2-3,NA,NA,TRBV2,14,CASKEGGLEDTQYF,TGTGCCAGCAAGGAGGGGGGGCTGGAAGATACGCAGTATTTT
TRBJ2-2,NA,NA,TRBV19,16,CASTVMGTLTTGELFF,TGTGCCAGTACCGTAATGGGGACACTAACCACCGGGGAGCTGTTTTTT
TRBJ1-1,few,TRBD1,TRBV7-8,16,CASSGTGVQLNTEAFF,TGTGCCAGCAGCGGGACAGGGGTACAGCTGAACACTGAAGCTTTCTTT
TRBJ1-3,NA,NA,TRBV11-2,14,CASSLETGGNTIYF,TGTGCCAGCAGCTTAGAAACAGGAGGAAACACCATATATTTT